This T cell receptor (beta chain) emerged from a study of chronic HIV infection and antiretroviral therapy (dated by TCRdb to between 2014 and 2017). In the case of this clonotype: This clone's antigen is unknown. Base qualities are not provided; no much larger clone lies one nucleotide away.

Receptors were amplified or captured by 5' RACE. The sequencer listed for this sample is Illumina MiSeq. The raw public reads went through TCRdb reprocessing: fastp at Q25, MiXCR clone calling, in-frame beta chains kept. Every distinct CDR3 protein forms one entry, paired with its most common genes and DNA. Here the sample has more than 40,000 distinct CDR3 sequences; approximately 19% occur a single time. More than 2.5% of the sample rests with the top ten. The junction shows trimming of 7 bases on V and 2 bases on J, and the gene matches do not reach 6 bases of it. Including cysteine and phenylalanine, the CDR3 has 15 amino acids. The sequence is cut down to CDR3 DNA, 45 bases in frame from base 1. For CDR1 and CDR2, the germline V gene lists MDHEN and SYDVKM.

The specimen sequenced was peripheral blood. The TCR was taken from an adult who had HIV and had not received antiretroviral therapy, or was an uninfected healthy control (not recorded which). The rearranged segments are TRBV28 and TRBJ1-3; the central 9 bases match TRBD1. For the CDR3, the sequence is CASIEYRGPGNTIYF. The sequenced DNA is TGTGCCAGCATCGAGTACAGGGGGCCTGGAAACACCATATATTTT.